This T cell receptor (beta chain) was sequenced for a study of T cell responses to AZD1222 COVID-19 vaccine. Assay: immunoSEQ multiplex PCR; the TCRdb copy retains only in-frame clones and omits some. The sample lists roughly 98,000 clones; roughly 80% were seen once. Notes on the study in general: Repertoire sampling happened only post peak T cell response. Close to half of spike-specific TCRs reportedly recognize unmutated variant regions.

A remark on this clone: What it binds is not known.

Germline loops: CDR1 SGHRS, CDR2 YFSETQ. CDR3 length equals 13 residues. The receptor was derived from an adult who received the AZD1222 COVID-19 vaccine. The V gene is TRBV5-1, the J gene TRBJ2-4; TRBD2 matches 9 bases. The sequenced sample was peripheral blood, obtained 28 days after the second AZD1222 dose. The CDR3, as DNA: TGCGCAACCAGTGTCGGGACTAGCAACATTCAGTACTTC. Amino acids: CATSVGTSNIQYF.